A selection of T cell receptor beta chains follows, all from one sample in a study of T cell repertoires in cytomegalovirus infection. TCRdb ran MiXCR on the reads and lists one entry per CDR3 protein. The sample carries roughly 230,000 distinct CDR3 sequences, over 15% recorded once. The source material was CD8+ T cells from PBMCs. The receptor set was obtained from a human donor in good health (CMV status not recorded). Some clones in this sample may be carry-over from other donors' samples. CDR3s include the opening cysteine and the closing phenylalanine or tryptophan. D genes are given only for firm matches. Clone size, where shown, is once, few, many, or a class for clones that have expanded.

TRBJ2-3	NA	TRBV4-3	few	CASSQDSGASTDTQYF	TGCGCCAGCAGCCAAGATTCGGGGGCGTCCACAGATACGCAGTATTTT
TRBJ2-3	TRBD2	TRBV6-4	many	CASSDGGGATDTQYF	TGTGCCAGCAGTGATGGCGGGGGGGCCACAGATACGCAGTATTTT
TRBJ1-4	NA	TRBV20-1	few	CSARVRGGRNEKLFF	TGCAGTGCTAGAGTGCGCGGAGGGCGTAATGAAAAACTGTTTTTT
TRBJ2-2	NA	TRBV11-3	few	CASSLTYTGLNTGELFF	TGTGCCAGCAGCTTAACTTATACAGGGTTGAACACCGGGGAGCTGTTTTTT
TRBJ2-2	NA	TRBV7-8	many	CASSVGRTGELFF	TGTGCCAGCAGCGTGGGACGCACCGGGGAGCTGTTTTTT
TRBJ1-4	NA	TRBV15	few	CATSRDLVAGATNEKLFF	TGTGCCACCAGCAGGGACTTGGTGGCGGGGGCAACTAATGAAAAACTGTTTTTT
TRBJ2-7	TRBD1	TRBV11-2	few	CASSSQGATYEQYF	TGTGCCAGCAGCTCCCAGGGGGCGACCTACGAGCAGTACTTC
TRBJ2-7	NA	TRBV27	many	CASSLSHLATSYEQYF	TGTGCCAGCAGTTTATCACACCTCGCTACTTCCTACGAGCAGTACTTC
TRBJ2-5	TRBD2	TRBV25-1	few	CASSEHSGGQETQYF	TGTGCCAGCAGTGAGCATAGCGGGGGGCAAGAGACCCAGTACTTC
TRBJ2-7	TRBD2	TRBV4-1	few	CASSQGRSGDLYEQYF	TGCGCCAGCAGCCAAGGACGTAGCGGGGACCTCTACGAGCAGTACTTC
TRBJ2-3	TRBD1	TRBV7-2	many	CASSLAQGADTQYF	TGTGCCAGCAGCTTAGCGCAGGGGGCAGATACGCAGTATTTT
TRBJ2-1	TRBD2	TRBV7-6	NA	CASSPSSLAALYNEQFF	TGTGCCAGCAGCCCATCCTCCCTAGCGGCCCTTTACAATGAGCAGTTCTTC
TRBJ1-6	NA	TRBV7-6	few	CASSSSSSGSNSPLHF	TGTGCCAGCAGCTCTAGCTCCTCAGGGAGTAATTCACCCCTCCACTTT
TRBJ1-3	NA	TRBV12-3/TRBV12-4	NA	CASSLGGGATAGNTIYF	TGTGCCAGCAGTTTAGGAGGGGGGGCCACGGCTGGAAACACCATATATTTT
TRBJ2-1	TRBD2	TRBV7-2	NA	CASSLVGGGPHNEQFF	TGTGCCAGCAGCTTAGTCGGGGGGGGGCCCCACAATGAGCAGTTCTTC
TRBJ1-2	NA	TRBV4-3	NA	CASSQDVGYYGYTF	TGCGCCAGCAGCCAAGACGTGGGCTACTATGGCTACACCTTC
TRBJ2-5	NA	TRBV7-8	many	CASSPGIGLVETQYF	TGTGCCAGCAGCCCAGGGATCGGACTCGTAGAGACCCAGTACTTC
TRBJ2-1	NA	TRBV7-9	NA	CASSRGGLVLGEQFF	TGTGCCAGCAGCCGGGGTGGGCTAGTGCTTGGTGAGCAGTTCTTC
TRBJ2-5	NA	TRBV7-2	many	CASSFPQDGGETQYF	TGTGCCAGCAGCTTTCCCCAGGACGGGGGAGAGACCCAGTACTTC
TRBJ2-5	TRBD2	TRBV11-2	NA	CASSPLAGAGETQYF	TGTGCCAGCAGCCCCCTAGCGGGGGCGGGGGAGACCCAGTACTTC
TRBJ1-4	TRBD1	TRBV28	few	CASSRPPGQRNEKLFF	TGTGCCAGCAGTAGACCCCCGGGACAGAGAAATGAAAAACTGTTTTTT
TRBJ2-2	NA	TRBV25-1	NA	CASSDPVNGQSGELFF	TGTGCCAGCAGTGATCCCGTCAACGGACAAAGCGGGGAGCTGTTTTTT
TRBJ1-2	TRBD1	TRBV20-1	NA	CSARGLRGPWANYGYTF	TGCAGTGCTAGAGGCCTCAGGGGGCCATGGGCTAACTATGGCTACACCTTC
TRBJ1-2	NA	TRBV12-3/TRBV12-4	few	CASSLALAGVNYGYTF	TGTGCCAGCAGTTTAGCGCTGGCAGGGGTAAACTATGGCTACACCTTC
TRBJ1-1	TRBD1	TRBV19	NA	CASNSPDREAFF	TGTGCCAGTAATTCCCCGGACAGGGAAGCTTTCTTT
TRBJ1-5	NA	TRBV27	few	CASRRGQSNQPQHF	TGTGCCAGCAGACGCGGACAAAGCAATCAGCCCCAGCATTTT
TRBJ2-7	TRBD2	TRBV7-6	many	CASSRTSGGNREQYF	TGTGCCAGCAGCAGGACTAGCGGGGGGAATCGCGAGCAGTACTTC
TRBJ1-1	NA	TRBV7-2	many	CASSPEFSPGDWNTEAFF	TGTGCCAGCAGCCCCGAATTTTCTCCAGGGGATTGGAACACTGAAGCTTTCTTT
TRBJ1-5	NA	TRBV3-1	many	CASSQDHSNQPQHF	TGTGCCAGCAGCCAAGATCATAGCAATCAGCCCCAGCATTTT
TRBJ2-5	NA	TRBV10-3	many	CAISESVTTQYF	TGTGCCATCAGTGAGTCGGTAACGACCCAGTACTTC
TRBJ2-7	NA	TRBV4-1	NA	CASSRTLSVRGPSYEQYF	TGCGCCAGCAGCCGGACGTTGTCGGTGCGGGGGCCTTCCTACGAGCAGTACTTC
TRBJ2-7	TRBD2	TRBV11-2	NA	CASSLGAGPSYEQYF	TGTGCCAGCAGCTTAGGAGCGGGGCCATCCTACGAGCAGTACTTC
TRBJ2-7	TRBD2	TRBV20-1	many	CSAPPGTSGGSYEQYF	TGCAGTGCCCCTCCCGGGACTAGCGGGGGTTCCTACGAGCAGTACTTC
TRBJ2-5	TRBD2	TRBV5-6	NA	CASSHSGLRGQETQYF	TGTGCCAGCAGCCACTCGGGACTACGCGGACAAGAGACCCAGTACTTC
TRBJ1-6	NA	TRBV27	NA	CASSLSGAGLWDSYNSPLHF	TGTGCCAGCAGTTTATCTGGGGCAGGTTTGTGGGACTCCTATAATTCACCCCTCCACTTT
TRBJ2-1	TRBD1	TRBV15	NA	CATSREVGQGVHNEQFF	TGTGCCACCAGCAGAGAGGTTGGACAGGGTGTACACAATGAGCAGTTCTTC
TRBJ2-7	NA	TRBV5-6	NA	CASSWGYTPYEQYF	TGTGCCAGCAGCTGGGGATATACCCCGTACGAGCAGTACTTC